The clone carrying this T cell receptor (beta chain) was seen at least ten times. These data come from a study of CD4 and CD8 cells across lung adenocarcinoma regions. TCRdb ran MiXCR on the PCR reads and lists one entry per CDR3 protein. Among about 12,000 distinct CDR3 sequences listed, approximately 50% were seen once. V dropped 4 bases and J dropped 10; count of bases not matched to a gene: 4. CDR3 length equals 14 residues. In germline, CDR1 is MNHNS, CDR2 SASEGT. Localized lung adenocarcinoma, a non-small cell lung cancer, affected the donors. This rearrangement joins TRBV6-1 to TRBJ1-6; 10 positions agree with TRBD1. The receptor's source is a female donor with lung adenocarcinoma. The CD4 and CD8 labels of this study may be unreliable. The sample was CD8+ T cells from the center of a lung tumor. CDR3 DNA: TGTGCCAGCAGTGGGGACAGGGGAGGGTCACCCCTCCACTTT. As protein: CASSGDRGGSPLHF.